Reported below is one T cell receptor beta chain. The sample belongs to a study of shared clonotypes between healthy human individuals. The data were produced by immunoSEQ multiplex PCR, yet TCRdb's version contains in-frame clones alone and is incomplete. The repertoire includes approximately 1,500,000 clones, roughly 98% of them detected once, and around 0.47% sits in the top ten. Sequencing used naive CD4+ T cells sorted from blood. Subset defined: CD45RA+ positively selected. This TCR came from a man younger than 40 in good health.

In DNA form, the CDR3 reads TGTGCCAGCAGCTTGGCCCTGAGGGGGCGGAACACTGAAGCTTTCTTT. Protein product: CASSLALRGRNTEAFF. The chain links TRBV7-9 to TRBJ1-1; the match to TRBD1 covers 7 bases. The CDR3 runs 16 residues. The V and J ends lost 3 bases and 1 base, in that order; junction bases with no gene match: 8. The germline V gene has CDR1 SEHNR and CDR2 FQNEAQ (reference sequence).